This T cell receptor (beta chain) originates from a study of T cells after yellow fever vaccination. Study results and limitations: Faster peaking, at day 5 versus 15, marked a secondary response that was weaker. In FACS-sorted repertoires, abundant clonotypes from the bulk population could appear as contaminants. Once the booster was given, most primary-vaccination clones reappeared, at approximately 97% for CD4 and more than 85% for CD8.

Trimming removed 3 bases from V and 5 bases from J, with 14 bases in between. The CDR3 length is 14 residues. Germline V gene data show CDR1 as LNHDA and CDR2 as SQIVND (reference sequence). Conversion of TCR transcripts into cDNA relied on 5'RACE template switching, which added a universal primer site and UMIs. TCRdb reprocessed the 5' RACE reads via MiXCR and lists one record per CDR3 protein. The sample contains 300,000 to 400,000 distinct CDR3 sequences, around an eighth of which appear only once. In the case of this clonotype: No antigen is known for it.

The TCR was taken from a man younger than 35 who received the YFV17D yellow fever vaccine. The chain uses TRBV19 and TRBJ2-7; either TRBD1 or TRBD2 may supply D (5 bases each). The source material was CD4+ T cells sorted from PBMCs, sampled 15 days after the yellow fever booster vaccination. The CDR3 loop is CASSIRDGADEQYF. The CDR3 DNA reads TGTGCCAGTAGTATTCGGGACGGAGCGGACGAGCAGTACTTC.